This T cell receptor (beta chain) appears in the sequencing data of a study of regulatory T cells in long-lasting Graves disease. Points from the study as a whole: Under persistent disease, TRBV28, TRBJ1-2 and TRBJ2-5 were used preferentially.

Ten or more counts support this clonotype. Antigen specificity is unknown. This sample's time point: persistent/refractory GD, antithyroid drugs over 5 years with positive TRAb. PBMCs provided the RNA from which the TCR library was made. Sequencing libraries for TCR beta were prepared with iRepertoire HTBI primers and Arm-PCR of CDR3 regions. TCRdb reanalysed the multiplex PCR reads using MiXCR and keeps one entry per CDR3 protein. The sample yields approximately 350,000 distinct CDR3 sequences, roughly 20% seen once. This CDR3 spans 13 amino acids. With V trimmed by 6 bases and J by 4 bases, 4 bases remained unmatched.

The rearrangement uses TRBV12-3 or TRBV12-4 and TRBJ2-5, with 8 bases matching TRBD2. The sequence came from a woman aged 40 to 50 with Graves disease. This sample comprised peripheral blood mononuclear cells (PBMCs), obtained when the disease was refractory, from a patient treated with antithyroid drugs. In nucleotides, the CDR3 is TGTGCCAGCAGCCCTACTAGCGGAGAGACCCAGTACTTC. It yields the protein CASSPTSGETQYF.